One sample yielded the 20 T cell receptor beta chains listed below, sequenced in a study of blood T cell repertoires in COVID-19. TCRdb's copy holds only in-frame clones and misses some; the assay was immunoSEQ multiplex PCR. The repertoire holds 15,000 to 20,000 clones, with around 80% as singletons. Sequenced: peripheral blood. The receptors come from a man aged 55-75 years with active or convalescent COVID-19.

This chain uses TRBV10-3 with TRBJ2-7; 7 bases agree with TRBD1. The trim removed 0 bases at V and 11 bases at J, leaving 4 bases unmatched. CDR1 is ENHRY, CDR2 SYGVKD, per germline. This CDR3 has 12 amino acids. In nucleotides, the CDR3 is TGTGCCATCAGTGAGTCAGACAGGGTGGAGTACTTC. Its protein is CAISESDRVEYF.

The chain employs TRBV5-1 and TRBJ2-3; 9 bases line up with TRBD2. V dropped 3 bases and J dropped 3; count of bases not matched to a gene: 8. CDR1 and CDR2 from the germline V gene are SGHRS and YFSETQ. CDR3 size: 16 residues. The CDR3 region is CASSSFSGGRTDTQYF. The DNA of the CDR3 is TGCGCCAGCAGCTCCTTTAGCGGGGGAAGGACAGATACGCAGTATTTT.

V and J are TRBV5-1 and TRBJ2-7; D gene unclear. V shed 0 bases and J shed 2 bases, with 15 bases lying between them. CDR3 length: 16 residues. In germline, CDR1 is SGHRS, CDR2 YFSETQ. CDR3 in DNA: TGCGCCAGCAGCTTGGCCGTCAGGCCCGAAACCTACGAGCAGTACTTC. Its translation: CASSLAVRPETYEQYF.

This clone has only a few counts. The chain links TRBV6-6 to TRBJ1-6, with a tentative D call TRBD1 (6 bases). Germline-derived CDR1 and CDR2 are MNHNY and SVGAGI (reference sequence). V was trimmed by 5 bases and J by 6 bases, leaving 20 bases between them. This CDR3 has 17 amino acids. The DNA of the CDR3 is TGTGCCAGCAGTCGTCGGCCTATTGGGGGCACTAATTCACCCCTCCACTTT. The encoded protein is CASSRRPIGGTNSPLHF.

This rearrangement joins TRBV6-6 to TRBJ1-6, with a tentative D call TRBD1 (5 bases). Germline V gene data show CDR1 as MNHNY and CDR2 as SVGAGI (reference sequence). CDR3 size: 14 residues. V gave up 6 bases and J gave up 9 bases, with 15 bases separating them. This CDR3 is CASRQTGSSSPLHF. Written as DNA, the CDR3 is TGTGCCAGCAGACAAACAGGCTCTAGTTCACCCCTCCACTTT.

The chain links TRBV4-1 to TRBJ1-2; weak D call: TRBD1 (5 bases). The germline V gene encodes CDR1 MGHRA and CDR2 YSYEKL. The CDR3 extends over 14 amino acids. V was pared by 0 bases and J by 4 bases, with 9 bases between. The CDR3 spells CASSQDHGGYGYTF. DNA for the CDR3: TGCGCCAGCAGCCAAGATCACGGGGGCTATGGCTACACCTTC.

This clone came up a few times. This chain joins TRBV19 and TRBJ2-1; 10 positions match TRBD2. Trimming removed 9 bases from V and 6 bases from J; junction bases left unmatched: 5. There are 13 residues in the CDR3. Per the germline V gene, CDR1 is LNHDA and CDR2 is SQIVND (reference sequence). The CDR3 spells CASRSSGGNEQFF. The CDR3 nucleotides are TGTGCCAGCCGTTCTAGCGGGGGCAATGAGCAGTTCTTC.

The V and J genes are TRBV7-9 and TRBJ2-1, with no clear D. CDR1 SEHNR and CDR2 FQNEAQ come from the germline V gene (reference sequence). V shed 4 bases and J shed 6 bases, with 4 bases lying between them. The CDR3 length is 11 residues. CDR3 amino acids: CASSSINEQFF. The CDR3, as DNA: TGTGCCAGCAGCTCAATCAATGAGCAGTTCTTC.

The V call is TRBV28, the J call TRBJ1-5; D ambiguous. Germline loops: CDR1 MDHEN, CDR2 SYDVKM. The CDR3 is 15 amino acids. The V gene lost 6 bases and the J gene lost 4 bases, with 16 bases spanning the gap. CDR3 sequence reads: CASSPAAGWNQPQHF. The DNA for the CDR3 is TGTGCCAGCAGCCCGGCAGCGGGGTGGAATCAGCCCCAGCATTTT.

V usage is TRBV28 and J usage is TRBJ2-3; 8 bases are shared with TRBD1. This CDR3 is 12 amino acids long. The germline V gene has CDR1 MDHEN and CDR2 SYDVKM. The trim removed 4 bases at V and 12 bases at J, leaving 6 bases unmatched. CDR3 in DNA: TGTGCCAGCAGTTCCTCGGACAGGGTCCAGTATTTT. The encoded protein is CASSSSDRVQYF.

V and J are TRBV5-5 and TRBJ1-2; 12 positions agree with TRBD1. V trimming: 0 bases; J trimming: 8 bases; junction bases outside the gene matches: 5. Germline V gene lookup returns CDR1 SGHKS and CDR2 YYEKEE (reference sequence). The CDR3 extends over 15 amino acids. As DNA, the CDR3 is TGTGCCAGCAGCTTGGGTGGGACAGGGGGCCGGGGCTACACCTTC. Translation gives CASSLGGTGGRGYTF.

The V and J genes are TRBV28 and TRBJ1-3; tentatively, D is TRBD1 (6 bases). Per germline, CDR1 MDHEN and CDR2 SYDVKM. The CDR3 has 15 amino acids. The V gene lost 2 bases and the J gene lost 2 bases, with 10 bases spanning the gap. The CDR3 coding sequence is TGTGCCAGCAGTTTACAACAGGGTACTGGAAACACCATATATTTT. It translates to CASSLQQGTGNTIYF.

V and J are TRBV7-3 and TRBJ2-1; TRBD2 matches at 13 bases. The CDR3 loop spans 17 amino acids. CDR1 and CDR2 from the germline V gene are SGHTA and FQGTGA. Trimming removed 2 bases from V and 7 bases from J; junction bases left unmatched: 8. CDR3 DNA sequence: TGTGCCAGCAGCTTAGCACTAGCGGGAGGGCCGGGGAATGAGCAGTTCTTC. This encodes CASSLALAGGPGNEQFF.

V gene TRBV19 combines with J gene TRBJ2-7, with D perhaps matching TRBD1 (6 bases). Germline assignment: CDR1 LNHDA and CDR2 SQIVND (reference sequence). The V gene lost 10 bases and the J gene lost 4 bases, with 14 bases spanning the gap. The CDR3 consists of 12 residues. In DNA form, the CDR3 reads TGTGCCACCCCGACAGGTACTTACGAGCAGTACTTC. Its translation is CATPTGTYEQYF. Combining the CDR3 with reference TRBV19 and TRBJ2-7 gives the whole variable domain DGGITQSPKYLFRKEGQNVTLSCEQNLNHDAMYWYRQDPGQGLRLIYYSQIVNDFQKGDIAEGYSVSREKKESFPLTVTSAQKNPTAFYLCATPTGTYEQYFGPGTRLTVT.

V usage is TRBV9 and J usage is TRBJ1-3, with D maybe TRBD1 (5 bases). The CDR3 spans 15 residues. CDR1 and CDR2 (germline): SGDLS, YYNGEE. The V end was cut by 2 bases, the J end by 0 bases, with 9 bases between. CDR3 loop: CASSVGGNSGNTIYF. CDR3 coding DNA: TGTGCCAGCAGCGTCGGGGGGAACTCTGGAAACACCATATATTTT.

This sequence joins TRBV21-1 and TRBJ2-7; the listed D gene, TRBD2, was not tested against the DNA. TRBV21-1 is reported as a pseudogene. This CDR3 contains 17 residues. The CDR3 DNA reads as TGTGCCAGCAGCAAACGAAGGGTTGCGGGGAGCAGGTACGAGCAGTACTTC. Translated: CASSKRRVAGSRYEQYF.

V is TRBV18 and J is TRBJ2-2; 7 bases agree with TRBD1. Germline V lookup: CDR1 KGHSH, CDR2 LQKENI. J was trimmed by 4 bases and V by 5 bases; bases with no gene match: 4. This CDR3 spans 14 amino acids. The CDR3 DNA sequence: TGTGCCAGCTCAGAGGGGGCTGGCACCGGGGAGCTGTTTTTT. Amino acid sequence: CASSEGAGTGELFF.

The chain combines TRBV29-1 with TRBJ2-3; 10 nucleotides agree with TRBD1. The CDR3 length is 18 residues. Germline lookup yields CDR1 SQVTM and CDR2 ANQGSEA. CDR3 DNA sequence: TGCAGTACTACCAAAACGGGACAGGGGACGACTAGCACAGATACGCAGTATTTT. Translated: CSTTKTGQGTTSTDTQYF.

This chain uses TRBV28 with TRBJ1-4; the D gene is possibly TRBD1 (6 bases). V gave up 6 bases and J gave up 5 bases, with 16 bases separating them. The CDR3 has 15 amino acids. CDR1 and CDR2 from the germline V gene are MDHEN and SYDVKM. The CDR3 sequence is CASRSAGTRNEKLFF. CDR3 sequence (DNA): TGTGCCAGCAGAAGCGCCGGGACAAGGAATGAAAAACTGTTTTTT.

The chain couples TRBV14 to TRBJ1-3; D uncertain. Germline loops: CDR1 SGHDN, CDR2 FVKESK. V was trimmed by 7 bases and J by 4 bases, leaving 11 bases between them. CDR3 length equals 13 residues. The CDR3 region is CASNPHGGNTIYF. The CDR3 region has the DNA TGTGCCAGCAACCCACACGGGGGAAACACCATATATTTT.